The 19 T cell receptor beta chains reported below all come from one sample, sequenced in a study of cytomegalovirus exposure and HLA in healthy donors. The PCR ran on 60 Vbeta and 13 Jbeta primers. TCRdb keeps only in-frame clones here, not all; method: immunoSEQ multiplex PCR. The sample has over 110,000 clones, approximately 83% seen once; the top ten hold around 2.6%. The sequencing input was PBMCs. The receptors here all came from a male donor in good health and CMV-seronegative.

This chain uses TRBV11-3 with TRBJ2-6; no reliable D call. V lost 5 bases and J lost 0, with 14 bases in between. The germline V gene has CDR1 SGHNT and CDR2 YENEEA. The CDR3 is 17 residues long. CDR3 residues: CASSPAGLLSGANVLTF. The CDR3, as DNA: TGTGCCAGCAGCCCCGCAGGCCTCCTCTCTGGGGCCAACGTCCTGACTTTC. Drawing the rest from reference TRBV11-3 and TRBJ2-6, the complete variable domain is EAGVVQSPRYKIIEKKQPVAFWCNPISGHNTLYWYLQNLGQGPELLIRYENEEAVDDSQLPKDRFSAERLKGVDSTLKIQPAELGDSAVYLCASSPAGLLSGANVLTFGAGSRLTVL.

This clone was detected only a few times. The chain couples TRBV9 to TRBJ2-7, with TRBD2 matching 7 bases. The trim removed 4 bases at V and 2 bases at J, leaving 12 bases unmatched. Germline values: CDR1 SGDLS, CDR2 YYNGEE. The CDR3 extends over 16 amino acids. This chain's CDR3 is CASSHGRQRGPYEQYF. The CDR3 nucleotides are TGTGCCAGCAGCCATGGCCGGCAGCGGGGCCCCTACGAGCAGTACTTC.

The chain joins TRBV4-2 to TRBJ1-3; D not certain. Germline CDR1 and CDR2: LGHNA and YNFKEQ. The CDR3 consists of 14 residues. Trimming pared 3 bases from V and 3 bases from J, leaving 9 bases between. The CDR3 region has the DNA TGTGCCAGCAGCCAGGGAGCTTTTGGAAACACCATATATTTT. Translated: CASSQGAFGNTIYF.

The chain is built from TRBV9 and TRBJ2-7, with unresolved D. Germline V gives CDR1 SGDLS, CDR2 YYNGEE. Trimming stripped 0 bases from V and 6 bases from J, with 19 bases between. CDR3 length equals 16 residues. The CDR3 region is CASSVAPQVMVAEQYF. The CDR3, as DNA: TGTGCCAGCAGCGTAGCCCCTCAAGTAATGGTGGCCGAGCAGTACTTC. The full variable domain, in which reference TRBV9 and TRBJ2-7 provide the parts outside the CDR3, is DSGVTQTPKHLITATGQRVTLRCSPRSGDLSVYWYQQSLDQGLQFLIQYYNGEERAKGNILERFSAQQFPDLHSELNLSSLELGDSALYFCASSVAPQVMVAEQYFGPGTRLTVT.

The chain is built from TRBV7-2 and TRBJ2-2, with 12 bases identical to TRBD2. J was trimmed by 9 bases and V by 9 bases; bases with no gene match: 11. Germline CDR1 and CDR2: SGHTA and FQGNSA. The CDR3 has 15 residues. The CDR3: CARKRTSGRFRELFF. Here the CDR3 DNA reads TGTGCCAGAAAGAGAACTAGCGGGAGGTTTCGGGAGCTGTTTTTT.

The rearrangement uses TRBV13 and TRBJ2-2; D gene unclear. The germline V gene has CDR1 PRHDT and CDR2 FYEKMQ (reference sequence). The CDR3 runs 14 residues. The V gene lost 0 bases and the J gene lost 6 bases, with 8 bases spanning the gap. CDR3 sequence reads: CASSLGRQPGELFF. The DNA of the CDR3 is TGTGCCAGCAGCTTAGGCAGGCAACCCGGGGAGCTGTTTTTT. Full variable domain (rest looked up from reference TRBV13 and TRBJ2-2): AAGVIQSPRHLIKEKRETATLKCYPIPRHDTVYWYQQGPGQDPQFLISFYEKMQSDKGSIPDRFSAQQFSDYHSELNMSSLELGDSALYFCASSLGRQPGELFFGEGSRLTVL.

V and J are TRBV4-2 and TRBJ2-2; 9 bases fit TRBD2. CDR1 is LGHNA and CDR2 is YNFKEQ in the germline V gene. Trimming at V came to 0 bases and at J to 4 bases, leaving 6 bases not matched to a gene. The CDR3 spans 17 residues. DNA of the CDR3: TGTGCCAGCAGCCAAGAACTAGCGGGCGTCGGCACCGGGGAGCTGTTTTTT. It codes for CASSQELAGVGTGELFF.

The chain carries TRBV7-3 and TRBJ2-4, with 7 bases matching TRBD2. Trimming took 5 bases from V and 9 from J; bases not matched to a gene: 7. Looked up from germline, CDR1 is SGHTA and CDR2 is FQGTGA. CDR3 length: 13 amino acids. This CDR3 reads CASSLDSGGIQYF. CDR3 DNA sequence: TGTGCCAGCAGCCTAGACTCGGGGGGCATTCAGTACTTC.

J is TRBJ2-1 and V is TRBV7-6; 9 bases are shared with TRBD2. CDR1 is SGHVS, CDR2 FNYEAQ, per germline. V shed 2 bases, J shed 7 bases, and the junction held 3 bases outside the gene matches. The CDR3 consists of 14 residues. CDR3 coding DNA: TGTGCCAGCAGCTTACTAGCGGGGCTTAATGAGCAGTTCTTC. It codes for CASSLLAGLNEQFF. The full variable domain, completed using reference TRBV7-6 and TRBJ2-1, is GAGVSQSPRYKVTKRGQDVALRCDPISGHVSLYWYRQALGQGPEFLTYFNYEAQQDKSGLPNDRFSAERPEGSISTLTIQRTEQRDSAMYRCASSLLAGLNEQFFGPGTRLTVL.

The chain uses TRBV7-8 and TRBJ2-7; 7 bases match TRBD2. J was trimmed by 4 bases and V by 2 bases; bases with no gene match: 11. The CDR3 has 16 residues. Per the germline V gene, CDR1 is SGHVS and CDR2 is FQNEAQ. The CDR3: CASSLRRVRENYEQYF. The CDR3 coding sequence is TGTGCCAGCAGCTTAAGGAGGGTGCGGGAGAATTACGAGCAGTACTTC.

This chain uses TRBV7-9 with TRBJ2-3, with 9 bases identical to TRBD2. CDR3 length: 17 residues. The V and J ends lost 4 bases and 3 bases, in that order; junction bases with no gene match: 11. Germline-derived CDR1 and CDR2 are SEHNR and FQNEAQ (reference sequence). For the CDR3, the DNA is TGTGCCAGCAGCTCGACTCGATTAGCGGGAGTAACAGATACGCAGTATTTT. Translation gives CASSSTRLAGVTDTQYF.

This chain uses TRBV2 with TRBJ2-7; D uncertain. The CDR3 length is 13 residues. Germline-derived CDR1 and CDR2 are SNHLY and FYNNEI. V was shortened by 7 bases and J by 0 bases, with 10 bases between the two germline ends. The CDR3 region has the DNA TGTGCCAGCACCCCCAGCGTCTCCTACGAGCAGTACTTC. The encoded protein is CASTPSVSYEQYF.

This clone was recorded once. The genes are TRBV9 and TRBJ2-3; TRBD1 agrees at 7 bases. This CDR3 has 15 residues. Germline-derived CDR1 and CDR2 are SGDLS and YYNGEE. Unmatched junction bases numbered 4, after V lost 2 bases and J lost 1 base. The CDR3 protein is CASSVLQGGTDTQYF. The DNA of the CDR3 is TGTGCCAGCAGCGTTCTTCAGGGGGGCACAGATACGCAGTATTTT.

This clone was seen more than once but under ten times. The genes are TRBV12-5 and TRBJ2-7; 8 bases are shared with TRBD1. The CDR3 spans 14 residues. V gave up 9 bases and J gave up 1 base; unmatched junction bases: 8. Germline values: CDR1 LGHNT, CDR2 FRNRAP. CDR3 sequence: CASLRQGISYEQYF. The CDR3 DNA sequence: TGTGCTAGCCTTAGACAGGGGATTTCCTACGAGCAGTACTTC.

The rearrangement links TRBV9 to TRBJ2-7, with a weak D call TRBD2 (5 bases). Trimming removed 0 bases from V and 6 bases from J, with 16 bases in between. Germline V lookup: CDR1 SGDLS, CDR2 YYNGEE. The CDR3 has 15 amino acids. This CDR3 is CASSVAGDPRGEQYF. The CDR3 DNA is TGTGCCAGCAGCGTAGCGGGCGACCCCCGGGGCGAGCAGTACTTC.

CDR3 in DNA: TGTGCCAGTAGTATCAGGGTGTTCGTTAGCAATCAGCCCCAGCATTTT. Protein: CASSIRVFVSNQPQHF. V is TRBV19 and J is TRBJ1-5; a weak D match, TRBD1 (5 bases). The ends were cut back, 3 bases at V and 0 bases at J, with 12 bases in the middle. The CDR3 is 16 residues long. Germline lookup yields CDR1 LNHDA and CDR2 SQIVND (reference sequence).

This sequence joins TRBV30 and TRBJ2-4, with D tentatively TRBD2 (5 bases). CDR1 and CDR2 (germline): GTSNPN, SVGIG (reference sequence). The CDR3 contains 15 residues. The V and J ends lost 3 bases and 0 bases respectively, with 12 bases between them. Here the CDR3 reads CAWREAELAKNIQYF. The CDR3, as DNA: TGTGCCTGGAGGGAAGCGGAACTAGCCAAAAACATTCAGTACTTC. Complete variable domain (other parts from reference TRBV30 and TRBJ2-4): SQTIHQWPATLVQPVGSPLSLECTVEGTSNPNLYWYRQAAGRGLQLLFYSVGIGQISSEVPQNLSASRPQDRQFILSSKKLLLSDSGFYLCAWREAELAKNIQYFGAGTRLSVL.

This chain's CDR3 is CASRPNRGNQPQHF. CDR3 nucleotides: TGTGCCAGCAGGCCCAATCGGGGCAATCAGCCCCAGCATTTT. The chain links TRBV27 to TRBJ1-5; D ambiguous. This CDR3 contains 14 residues. V gave up 6 bases and J gave up 2 bases, with 11 bases separating them. Germline V CDR1 and CDR2: MNHEY, SMNVEV (reference sequence).

The V gene is TRBV14, the J gene TRBJ2-7, with D hard to call. The CDR3 has 11 residues. Per germline, CDR1 SGHDN and CDR2 FVKESK. The V end lost 0 bases, the J end lost 9 bases, and 6 bases lay between the germline ends. Here the CDR3 reads CASSQEARQYF. Written as DNA, the CDR3 is TGTGCCAGCAGCCAAGAAGCCCGGCAGTACTTC.